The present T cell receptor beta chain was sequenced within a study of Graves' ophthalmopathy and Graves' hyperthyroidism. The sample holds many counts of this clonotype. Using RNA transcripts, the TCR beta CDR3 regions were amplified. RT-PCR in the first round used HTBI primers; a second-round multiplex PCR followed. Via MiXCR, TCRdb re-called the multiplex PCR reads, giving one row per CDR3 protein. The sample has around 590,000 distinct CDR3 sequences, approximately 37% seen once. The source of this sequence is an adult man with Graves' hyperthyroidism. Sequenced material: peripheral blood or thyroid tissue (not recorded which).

As DNA, the CDR3 is TGCAGTGCTAGTCTTTTCGCGGGGGGCGACCAAGAGACCCAGTACTTC. Its protein product is CSASLFAGGDQETQYF. J is TRBJ2-5 and V is TRBV20-1; 8 bases are shared with TRBD2. J lost 0 bases, V lost 3 bases, and 9 bases had no gene match. CDR3 length equals 16 residues. The germline gives CDR1 DFQATT, CDR2 SNEGSKA (reference sequence).